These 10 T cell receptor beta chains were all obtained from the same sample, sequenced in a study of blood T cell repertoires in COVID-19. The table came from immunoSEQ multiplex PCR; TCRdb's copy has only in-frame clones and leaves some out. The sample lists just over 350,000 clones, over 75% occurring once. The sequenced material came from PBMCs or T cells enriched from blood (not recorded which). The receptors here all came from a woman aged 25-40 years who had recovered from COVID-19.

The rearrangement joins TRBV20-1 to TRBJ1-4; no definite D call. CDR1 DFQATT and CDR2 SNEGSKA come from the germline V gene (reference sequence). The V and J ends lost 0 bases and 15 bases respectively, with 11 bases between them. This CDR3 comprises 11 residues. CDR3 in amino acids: CSARDGVSLFF. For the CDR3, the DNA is TGCAGTGCTAGAGACGGGGTCAGTTTGTTTTTT.

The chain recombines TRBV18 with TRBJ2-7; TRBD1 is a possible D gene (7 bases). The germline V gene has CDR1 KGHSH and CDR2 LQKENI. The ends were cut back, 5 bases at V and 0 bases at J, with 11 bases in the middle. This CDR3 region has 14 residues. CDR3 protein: CASSSRDSSYEQYF. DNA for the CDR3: TGTGCCAGCTCATCGCGGGACAGCTCCTACGAGCAGTACTTC.

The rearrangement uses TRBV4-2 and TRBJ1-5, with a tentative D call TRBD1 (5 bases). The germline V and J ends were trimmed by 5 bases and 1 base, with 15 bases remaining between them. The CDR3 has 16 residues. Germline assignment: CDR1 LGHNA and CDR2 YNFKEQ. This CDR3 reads CASSGPGVGSNQPQHF. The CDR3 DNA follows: TGTGCCAGCAGCGGCCCGGGGGTGGGAAGCAATCAGCCCCAGCATTTT.

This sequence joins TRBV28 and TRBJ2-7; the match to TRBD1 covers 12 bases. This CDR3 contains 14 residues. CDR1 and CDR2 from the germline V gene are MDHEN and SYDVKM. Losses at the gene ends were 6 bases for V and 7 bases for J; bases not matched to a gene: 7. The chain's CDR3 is CASRTGQGAGEQYF. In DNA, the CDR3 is TGTGCCAGCAGAACGGGACAGGGGGCTGGGGAGCAGTACTTC.

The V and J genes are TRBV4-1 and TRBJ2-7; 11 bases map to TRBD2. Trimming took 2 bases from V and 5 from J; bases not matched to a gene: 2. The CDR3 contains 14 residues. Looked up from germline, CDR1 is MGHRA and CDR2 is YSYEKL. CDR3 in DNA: TGCGCCAGCAGCCAACTAGCGGGGGGCCACGAGCAGTACTTC. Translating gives CASSQLAGGHEQYF.

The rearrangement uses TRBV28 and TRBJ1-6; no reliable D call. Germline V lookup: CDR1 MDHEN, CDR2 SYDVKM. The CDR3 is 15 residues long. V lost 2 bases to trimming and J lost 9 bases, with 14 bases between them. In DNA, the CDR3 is TGTGCCAGCAGTTTAGCGGCAACTTTAGGTTCACCCCTCCACTTT. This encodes CASSLAATLGSPLHF.

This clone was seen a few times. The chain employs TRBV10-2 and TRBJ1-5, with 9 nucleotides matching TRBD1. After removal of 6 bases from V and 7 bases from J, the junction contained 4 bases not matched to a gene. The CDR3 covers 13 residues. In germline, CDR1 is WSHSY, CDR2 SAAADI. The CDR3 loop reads CASSTGQGQPQHF. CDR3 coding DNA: TGCGCCAGCAGCACCGGACAGGGGCAGCCCCAGCATTTT.

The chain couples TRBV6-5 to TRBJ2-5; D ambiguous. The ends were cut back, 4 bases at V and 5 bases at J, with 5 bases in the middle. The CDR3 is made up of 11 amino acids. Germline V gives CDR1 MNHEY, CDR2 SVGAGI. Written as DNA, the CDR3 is TGTGCCAGCAGTTTCCAGGAGACCCAGTACTTC. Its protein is CASSFQETQYF.

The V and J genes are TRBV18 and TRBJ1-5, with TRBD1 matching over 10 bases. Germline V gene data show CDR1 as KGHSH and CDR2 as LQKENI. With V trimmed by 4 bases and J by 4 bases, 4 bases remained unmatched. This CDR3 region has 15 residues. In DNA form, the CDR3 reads TGTGCCAGCTCACTCGACAGGGGGCTAAATCAGCCCCAGCATTTT. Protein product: CASSLDRGLNQPQHF.

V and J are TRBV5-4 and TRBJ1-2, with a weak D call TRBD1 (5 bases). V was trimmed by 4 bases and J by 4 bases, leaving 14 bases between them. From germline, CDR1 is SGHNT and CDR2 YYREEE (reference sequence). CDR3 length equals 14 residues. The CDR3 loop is CASSLRVGGYGYTF. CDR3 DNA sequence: TGTGCCAGCAGCCTACGAGTCGGGGGCTATGGCTACACCTTC. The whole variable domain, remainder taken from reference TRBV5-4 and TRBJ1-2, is ETGVTQSPTHLIKTRGQQVTLRCSSQSGHNTVSWYQQALGQGPQFIFQYYREEENGRGNFPPRFSGLQFPNYSSELNVNALELDDSALYLCASSLRVGGYGYTFGSGTRLTVV.